This TCR beta chain was sequenced during a study of CD8 T cells in Susac syndrome. The CD8+ and CD4+ T cells were isolated magnetically using a negative isolation approach, whereas the TEMRA cells were enriched by FACS. Trimming removed 5 bases at V and 6 bases at J, with 15 bases between. The germline V gene encodes CDR1 SEHNR and CDR2 FQNEAQ (reference sequence). This CDR3 has 14 residues. RNA totalling roughly 0.5 to 1 ug underwent reverse transcription with random hexamers. TCR beta CDR3 was amplified by immunoSEQ multiplex PCR. This amplification extended across 54 Vbeta and 13 Jbeta segments. TCRdb reanalysed the immunoSEQ multiplex PCR reads using MiXCR and keeps one entry per CDR3 protein. The sample lists approximately 100,000 distinct CDR3 sequences, approximately 90% occurring once.

This chain joins TRBV7-9 and TRBJ2-3; D is perhaps TRBD1 (5 bases). The sequence came from a human donor in good health. Sequenced sample: CD8+ T cells from PBMCs. The CDR3 nucleotides are TGTGCCAGCAGCCAAGGGGCTAGTCCCGATACGCAGTATTTT. This translates into CASSQGASPDTQYF.